This T cell receptor (beta chain) was found in a study of blood T cell repertoires in COVID-19. Study-level background: Some COVID-19 samples were acute and others convalescent; all came from the United States, Italy and Spain. PBMCs, B-cell-depleted T cells, or T cells provided the cDNA or gDNA that made up the material.

In germline, CDR1 is SEHNR, CDR2 FQNEAQ (reference sequence). V dropped 5 bases and J dropped 0; count of bases not matched to a gene: 13. The CDR3 totals 18 residues. This clone was observed a single time. The assay was immunoSEQ multiplex PCR, and TCRdb's table has in-frame clones only and misses some. The table records some 150,000 clones, 84% of them present only once. This sequence joins TRBV7-9 and TRBJ2-5; TRBD2 agrees at 9 bases. The clonotype comes from a human donor in a cohort sampled during active COVID-19. The sample comprised peripheral blood. CDR3 DNA sequence: TGTGCCAGCAGCCTATCTAGACTAGCGGACCAGTACCAAGAGACCCAGTACTTC. This codes for CASSLSRLADQYQETQYF.